What follows are 6 T cell receptor beta chains derived from one specimen sequenced in a study of blood T cell repertoires in COVID-19. Only in-frame clones appear in the TCRdb table, and some are missing; sequencing was by immunoSEQ multiplex PCR. The data show approximately 250,000 clones, with roughly 88% seen just once and over 2% held by the top ten. Sequencing used PBMCs or T cells enriched from blood (not recorded which). The receptors stem from a woman aged 40-49 years with acute COVID-19.

This chain connects TRBV12-3 or TRBV12-4 to TRBJ1-6; D may be TRBD1 (5 bases). The ends were cut back, 10 bases at V and 8 bases at J, with 12 bases in the middle. This CDR3 spans 12 amino acids. The CDR3 DNA is TGTGCCACCCGGGGGGAGGATTCACCCCTCCACTTT. This codes for CATRGEDSPLHF.

This clone was observed a single time. The chain combines TRBV11-2 with TRBJ2-7; TRBD2 matches 8 bases. The CDR3 is made up of 15 amino acids. The V segment lost 1 base and the J segment 5 bases; nucleotides outside the gene matches: 7. Germline V gene lookup returns CDR1 SGHAT and CDR2 FQNNGV. This chain's CDR3 is CASSLGIAGHHEQYV. In DNA form, the CDR3 reads TGTGCCAGCAGCTTAGGGATAGCGGGACATCACGAGCAGTACGTC.

This clone was recorded only once. The chain is built from TRBV19 and TRBJ2-1; TRBD2 matches at 9 bases. V lost 5 bases to trimming and J lost 4 bases; unmatched junction nucleotides: 6. CDR1 is LNHDA, CDR2 SQIVND, per germline (reference sequence). CDR3 length: 15 residues. CDR3 coding DNA: TGTGCCAGTAGTCCCGGGACTAGCCTTTACAATGAGCAGTTCTTC. Translated: CASSPGTSLYNEQFF.

This clone was recorded only once. V usage is TRBV6-5 and J usage is TRBJ2-5; tentatively, D is TRBD1 (5 bases). V dropped 6 bases and J dropped 1 base, with 12 bases sitting between them. This CDR3 spans 14 amino acids. Germline V gives CDR1 MNHEY, CDR2 SVGAGI. The CDR3 nucleotides read TGTGCCAGCAGCTTAACAGGATCCCAAGAGACCCAGTACTTC. It translates to CASSLTGSQETQYF.

The rearrangement uses TRBV12-5 and TRBJ1-2; D possibly corresponds to TRBD1 (6 bases). The V and J ends lost 2 bases and 8 bases respectively, with 15 bases between them. CDR3 length equals 14 residues. CDR1 and CDR2 from the germline V gene are LGHNT and FRNRAP. The CDR3 DNA reads as TGTGCTAGTGGTTTGACGCTAGGTGGACAGGGCTACACCTTC. Residues: CASGLTLGGQGYTF.

The J gene is TRBJ1-6, the V gene TRBV11-2, with a tentative D call TRBD1 (6 bases). Germline loops: CDR1 SGHAT, CDR2 FQNNGV. The CDR3 spans 14 residues. V was shortened by 5 bases and J by 9 bases, with 14 bases between the two germline ends. In DNA, the CDR3 is TGTGCCAGCAGCCGGACGGGGGGGCTTTCACCCCTCCACTTT. Translation: CASSRTGGLSPLHF.